The 16 T cell receptor beta chains listed next were all sequenced from one sample in a study of blood T cell repertoires in COVID-19. Assay used: immunoSEQ multiplex PCR; TCRdb lists only in-frame clones, some missing. This sample has 220,000 or so clones, with more than 75% found just once. The specimen was PBMCs or T cells enriched from blood (not recorded which). These receptors came from a woman aged 45-59 years who had recovered from COVID-19.

The J gene is TRBJ2-1, the V gene TRBV29-1; TRBD1 aligns across 7 bases. J gave up 0 bases and V 7 bases, and 9 bases lay outside the gene matches. This CDR3 comprises 15 residues. Germline CDR1 reads SQVTM; CDR2 reads ANQGSEA. In nucleotides, the CDR3 is TGCAGCGCCAGGCAGGGGGTAAGCTCCTACAATGAGCAGTTCTTC. This gives the protein CSARQGVSSYNEQFF.

This clone was seen only a few times. J is TRBJ2-1 and V is TRBV28, with a possible D match to TRBD2 (6 bases). This CDR3 contains 13 residues. V was clipped by 2 bases and J by 6 bases, with 8 bases between them. Germline assignment: CDR1 MDHEN and CDR2 SYDVKM. The CDR3 sequence: CASSLKLANEQFF. CDR3 DNA sequence: TGTGCCAGCAGTTTAAAACTAGCCAATGAGCAGTTCTTC. Supplemented by reference TRBV28 and TRBJ2-1, the full variable domain reads DVKVTQSSRYLVKRTGEKVFLECVQDMDHENMFWYRQDPGLGLRLIYFSYDVKMKEKGDIPEGYSVSREKKERFSLILESASTNQTSMYLCASSLKLANEQFFGPGTRLTVL.

The chain links TRBV28 to TRBJ1-1; D might be TRBD1 (6 bases). The CDR3 extends over 13 amino acids. Trimming removed 2 bases from V and 10 bases from J, with 14 bases in between. Germline CDR1 reads MDHEN; CDR2 reads SYDVKM. CDR3 nucleotide sequence: TGTGCCAGCAGTTTAGGGGGCTTGAGGGCAGCTTTCTTT. Translated: CASSLGGLRAAFF.

The gene calls are TRBV28 and TRBJ1-5; 8 bases align to TRBD1. CDR1 and CDR2 from the germline V gene are MDHEN and SYDVKM. The ends lost 6 bases at V and 3 bases at J; junction bases unmatched: 10. The CDR3 has 16 amino acids. CDR3 sequence: CASSPRTGLYNQPQHF. The CDR3 DNA follows: TGTGCCAGCAGCCCCAGGACAGGGCTATACAATCAGCCCCAGCATTTT. The full variable domain, with the rest looked up from reference TRBV28 and TRBJ1-5, is DVKVTQSSRYLVKRTGEKVFLECVQDMDHENMFWYRQDPGLGLRLIYFSYDVKMKEKGDIPEGYSVSREKKERFSLILESASTNQTSMYLCASSPRTGLYNQPQHFGDGTRLSIL.

The chain couples TRBV27 to TRBJ2-2, with 8 bases matching TRBD1. V trimming: 4 bases; J trimming: 6 bases; junction bases outside the gene matches: 7. CDR3 length: 15 amino acids. Germline CDR1 MNHEY, CDR2 SMNVEV (reference sequence). In nucleotides, the CDR3 is TGTGCCAGCAGTTCCAGGGGGCGTGGGGCCGGGGAGCTGTTTTTT. It encodes CASSSRGRGAGELFF.

CDR3 bases: TGCGCCAGCAGCCGTGAAAGGGGGACCTTGAACACTGAAGCTTTCTTT. This sequence encodes CASSRERGTLNTEAFF. The chain joins TRBV4-3 to TRBJ1-1; perhaps TRBD1 as D (6 bases). Germline V lookup: CDR1 LGHNA, CDR2 YSLEER. Trimming shortened V by 4 bases and J by 0 bases, and 15 bases separated the two germline ends. The CDR3 totals 16 residues.

The CDR3 here is CASSQDWGRADYGYTF. CDR3 sequence (DNA): TGTGCCAGCAGCCAAGATTGGGGCAGGGCGGACTATGGCTACACCTTC. J is TRBJ1-2 and V is TRBV4-2, with a weak D call TRBD1 (5 bases). Germline CDR1 reads LGHNA; CDR2 reads YNFKEQ. V was pared by 0 bases and J by 3 bases, with 14 bases between. CDR3 length equals 16 residues.

The chain employs TRBV19 and TRBJ2-5; D gene uncertain. With 6 bases removed from V and 0 bases from J, the gap between germline ends came to 8 bases. This CDR3 has 13 amino acids. Germline-derived CDR1 and CDR2 are LNHDA and SQIVND (reference sequence). The CDR3 is CASRPNYQETQYF. The CDR3, as DNA: TGTGCCAGTAGGCCCAACTACCAAGAGACCCAGTACTTC.

The V gene is TRBV11-2, the J gene TRBJ1-1; 7 nucleotides align to TRBD1. The V gene's germline CDR1 is SGHAT and CDR2 FQNNGV. The junction had 4 bases not matched to a gene; V was cut back by 5 bases and J by 10 bases. CDR3 length: 11 residues. CDR3 protein: CASSPRTGAFF. The CDR3 DNA reads TGTGCCAGCAGCCCCAGGACAGGAGCTTTCTTT.

The chain has TRBV18 and TRBJ1-4; 7 nucleotides match TRBD1. The CDR3 has 19 residues. Germline V CDR1 and CDR2: KGHSH, LQKENI. J gave up 1 base and V 3 bases, and 14 bases lay outside the gene matches. The CDR3 nucleotides read TGTGCCAGCTCACCCCGACGACAGGGAAACAACGTAACTAATGAAAAACTGTTTTTT. Translation gives CASSPRRQGNNVTNEKLFF. The whole variable domain, remainder taken from reference TRBV18 and TRBJ1-4, is NAGVMQNPRHLVRRRGQEARLRCSPMKGHSHVYWYRQLPEEGLKFMVYLQKENIIDESGMPKERFSAEFPKEGPSILRIQQVVRGDSAAYFCASSPRRQGNNVTNEKLFFGSGTQLSVL.

This clone was counted once. The rearrangement joins TRBV9 to TRBJ2-2; 10 nucleotides agree with TRBD2. The V gene's germline CDR1 is SGDLS and CDR2 YYNGEE. This CDR3 contains 14 residues. The V gene end was trimmed by 6 bases and the J gene end by 8 bases; junction bases not matched to a gene: 7. In nucleotides, the CDR3 is TGTGCCAGCACCCCTAGCGGGAGACCTGGGGAGCTGTTTTTT. It codes for CASTPSGRPGELFF.

This rearrangement joins TRBV7-2 to TRBJ2-7, with a possible D match to TRBD1 (6 bases). CDR3 size: 15 residues. Per the germline V gene, CDR1 is SGHTA and CDR2 is FQGNSA. Between the trimmed V and J ends, which lost 4 bases and 1 base, there was a span of 14 bases. The chain's CDR3 is CASSSQGGMSYEQYF. The CDR3 nucleotides are TGTGCCAGCAGCTCACAGGGTGGGATGTCCTACGAGCAGTACTTC.

The rearrangement joins TRBV7-2 to TRBJ2-1; 15 bases are a match to TRBD2. Trimming at V came to 4 bases and at J to 4 bases, leaving 8 bases not matched to a gene. This CDR3 spans 18 amino acids. Per germline, CDR1 SGHTA and CDR2 FQGNSA. CDR3 sequence (DNA): TGTGCCAGCAGCTCCGGACTAGCGGGAGGGTACTCTTACAATGAGCAGTTCTTC. Protein sequence: CASSSGLAGGYSYNEQFF. Combining the CDR3 with reference TRBV7-2 and TRBJ2-1 gives the whole variable domain GAGVSQSPSNKVTEKGKDVELRCDPISGHTALYWYRQSLGQGLEFLIYFQGNSAPDKSGLPSDRFSAERTGGSVSTLTIQRTQQEDSAVYLCASSSGLAGGYSYNEQFFGPGTRLTVL.

The chain has TRBV5-6 and TRBJ1-1; TRBD1 matches 7 bases. This CDR3 is 16 amino acids long. Germline CDR1 and CDR2: SGHDT and YYEEEE. The J segment lost 2 bases and the V segment lost 4 bases, leaving 11 bases of the junction unmatched. Here the CDR3 reads CASSPRTGWVNTEAFF. CDR3 nucleotide sequence: TGTGCCAGCAGCCCTCGGACAGGATGGGTTAACACTGAAGCTTTCTTT.

The chain carries TRBV3-1 (or the pseudogene TRBV3-2) and TRBJ1-1; 7 nucleotides agree with TRBD1. The germline gives CDR1 LGHDT, CDR2 YNNKEL (reference sequence). The CDR3 extends over 17 amino acids. V trimming: 5 bases; J trimming: 1 base; junction bases outside the gene matches: 13. CDR3 sequence (DNA): TGTGCCAGCAGCTTAGCGATTGGGCCAGGGGGGAACACTGAAGCTTTCTTT. Residues: CASSLAIGPGGNTEAFF.

The chain links TRBV4-3 to TRBJ1-5; no definite D call. CDR3 length equals 14 residues. With 4 bases removed from V and 5 bases from J, the gap between germline ends came to 12 bases. Germline V gene lookup returns CDR1 LGHNA and CDR2 YSLEER. The CDR3 nucleotides are TGCGCCAGCAGCCCCCTCGGAGGTGATCAGCCCCAGCATTTT. It codes for CASSPLGGDQPQHF.